This is a list of T cell receptor beta chains from one sample in a study of CD8 T cells in ankylosing spondylitis. TCRdb reprocessed the 5' RACE reads via MiXCR and lists one record per CDR3 protein. The repertoire holds 250,000 or so distinct CDR3 sequences, with under 30% as singletons. The specimen was blood, either unsorted or a sorted T cell fraction (not recorded which). The receptors originated from a male donor with ankylosing spondylitis or in good health (not recorded which). CDR3s include the opening cysteine and the closing phenylalanine or tryptophan. The order of the fields is clone size, D gene, V gene, J gene, CDR3 DNA, CDR3 protein. A D gene is named only where the DNA matches it firmly. Size values are once, few and many counts, or a class for expanded clones, and some rows have none.

size: NA
D: NA
V: TRBV10-1
J: TRBJ2-7
DNA: TGCGCCAGCACCTCCACTCGGGGGTCTGACGAGCAGTACTTC
CDR3: CASTSTRGSDEQYF

size: NA
D: NA
V: TRBV12-2
J: TRBJ2-3
DNA: TGTGCAAGTCGCTTAGGCCCGGCACGCACAGATACGCAGTATTTT
CDR3: CASRLGPARTDTQYF

size: many
D: TRBD2
V: TRBV29-1
J: TRBJ2-3
DNA: TGCAGCGTCACCGGACTAGCGGGGGGCACAGATACGCAGTATTTT
CDR3: CSVTGLAGGTDTQYF

size: few
D: NA
V: TRBV4-2
J: TRBJ2-7
DNA: TGTGCCAGCAGCCAAGATCGGGCGGCCTCCTACGAGCAGTACTTC
CDR3: CASSQDRAASYEQYF

size: NA
D: NA
V: TRBV27
J: TRBJ2-1
DNA: TGTGCCAGCAGCGGGCTAGCGTTTTTCCATGAGCAGTTCTTC
CDR3: CASSGLAFFHEQFF

size: NA
D: NA
V: TRBV7-2
J: TRBJ2-5
DNA: TGTGCCAGCAGCTTAGTAGGGGGGGCAGTCGGAGAGACCCAGTACTTC
CDR3: CASSLVGGAVGETQYF

size: few
D: TRBD1
V: TRBV24-1
J: TRBJ2-5
DNA: TGTGCCACCAGTGAACAGGGACAGAAGGCGTACCAAGAGACCCAGTACTTC
CDR3: CATSEQGQKAYQETQYF

size: many
D: NA
V: TRBV29-1
J: TRBJ2-7
DNA: TGCAGCGTTGTAGCCACGAACTCCTACGAGCAGTACTTC
CDR3: CSVVATNSYEQYF

size: few
D: NA
V: TRBV12-3/TRBV12-4
J: TRBJ1-2
DNA: TGTGCCAGCAGTTTAGAAGGCTCTGGCTACACCTTC
CDR3: CASSLEGSGYTF

size: NA
D: NA
V: TRBV2
J: TRBJ2-3
DNA: TGTGCCAGCAGCGAGGGCCGGGACCCTGTGTATTTT
CDR3: CASSEGRDPVYF

size: few
D: NA
V: TRBV12-3/TRBV12-4
J: TRBJ2-7
DNA: TGTGCCAGCAGTCGTATAGGCGGGGAGCAGTACTTC
CDR3: CASSRIGGEQYF

size: NA
D: TRBD1
V: TRBV3-1
J: TRBJ2-4
DNA: TGTGCCAGCAGCCAACAGGACAGGGCCGGGGCCAAAAACATTCAGTACTTC
CDR3: CASSQQDRAGAKNIQYF

size: few
D: TRBD1
V: TRBV7-2
J: TRBJ1-1
DNA: TGTGCCAGCAGTTCACAGGGGTTCAACACTGAAGCTTTCTTT
CDR3: CASSSQGFNTEAFF

size: NA
D: TRBD1
V: TRBV12-3/TRBV12-4
J: TRBJ2-5
DNA: TGTGCCAGCAGTCCATGGACAGGGGACGAGGAGACCCAGTACTTC
CDR3: CASSPWTGDEETQYF

size: many
D: NA
V: TRBV20-1
J: TRBJ2-5
DNA: TGCAGTGCTAGAGATTCCCTTACCGGAAGGGAGACCCAGTACTTC
CDR3: CSARDSLTGRETQYF

size: NA
D: TRBD1
V: TRBV11-3
J: TRBJ1-1
DNA: TGTGCCAGCAGCTTAGGGTCGGGACAGGGTCTCACTGAAGCTTTCTTT
CDR3: CASSLGSGQGLTEAFF

size: few
D: NA
V: TRBV20-1
J: TRBJ2-5
DNA: TGCAGTGCTAGCGGGCTAAAGAATGGAGAGACCCAGTACTTC
CDR3: CSASGLKNGETQYF

size: NA
D: NA
V: TRBV3-1
J: TRBJ1-4
DNA: TGTGCCAGCAGCCACTTCAGGGGCGGAGAAAAACTGTTTTTT
CDR3: CASSHFRGGEKLFF

size: NA
D: NA
V: TRBV20-1
J: TRBJ2-5
DNA: TGCAGTGCCCCTAGTAGTTTTACGGGCCAAGAGACCCAGTACTTC
CDR3: CSAPSSFTGQETQYF

size: many
D: NA
V: TRBV2
J: TRBJ2-1
DNA: TGTGCCAGCAGTGAGGACACCCACAATGAGCAGTTCTTC
CDR3: CASSEDTHNEQFF

size: NA
D: NA
V: TRBV6-1
J: TRBJ2-1
DNA: TGTGCCAGCAGCGCAAGACAGGGAGGTGGTGAGCAGTTCTTC
CDR3: CASSARQGGGEQFF

size: NA
D: NA
V: TRBV5-6
J: TRBJ2-3
DNA: TGTGCCAGCAGCTTGCCACGGGGAACAGATACGCAGTATTTT
CDR3: CASSLPRGTDTQYF

size: few
D: NA
V: TRBV10-3
J: TRBJ2-7
DNA: TGTGCCATCGCGGCAAACTACGAGCAGTACTTC
CDR3: CAIAANYEQYF

size: few
D: NA
V: TRBV20-1
J: TRBJ2-7
DNA: TGCAGTGCTACCCCGAGCGAGCAGTACTTC
CDR3: CSATPSEQYF

size: NA
D: TRBD2
V: TRBV18
J: TRBJ2-7
DNA: TGTGCCAGCTCACCACGAAGCGGGAAAAGGTACGAGCAGTACTTC
CDR3: CASSPRSGKRYEQYF

size: many
D: NA
V: TRBV29-1
J: TRBJ1-1
DNA: TGCAGCGTTGCTGCAGGGCCGAACACTGAAGCTTTCTTT
CDR3: CSVAAGPNTEAFF

size: NA
D: TRBD1
V: TRBV29-1
J: TRBJ1-2
DNA: TGCAGCGTTGTCGGGACAGGGGGGCATGGCTACACCTTC
CDR3: CSVVGTGGHGYTF

size: NA
D: NA
V: TRBV3-1
J: TRBJ2-5
DNA: TGTGCCAGCAGCCAAGATTGGGGAGGCCAGTACTTC
CDR3: CASSQDWGGQYF

size: few
D: NA
V: TRBV6-5
J: TRBJ2-7
DNA: TGTGCCAGCAACCAGGGGGGCGGCGAGCAGTACTTC
CDR3: CASNQGGGEQYF

size: NA
D: NA
V: TRBV18
J: TRBJ1-2
DNA: TGTGCCAGCTCACCAGGCGGTCCTAACTATGGCTACACCTTC
CDR3: CASSPGGPNYGYTF

size: few
D: NA
V: TRBV21-1
J: TRBJ2-2
DNA: TGTGCCAGCAGCAAAGTCTCAGGAACGAACACCGGGGAGCTGTTTTTT
CDR3: CASSKVSGTNTGELFF

size: NA
D: NA
V: TRBV20-1
J: TRBJ2-3
DNA: TGCAGTGCATATGGTCGGGGCATGGATACAGATACGCAGTATTTT
CDR3: CSAYGRGMDTDTQYF

size: many
D: TRBD1
V: TRBV11-3
J: TRBJ1-2
DNA: TGTGCCAGCAGGGGACAGGGGGTCCATGGCTACACCTTC
CDR3: CASRGQGVHGYTF

size: few
D: NA
V: TRBV19
J: TRBJ2-5
DNA: TGTGCCAGTAGTCGCAGTTACCAAGAGACCCAGTACTTC
CDR3: CASSRSYQETQYF

size: NA
D: TRBD2
V: TRBV12-3/TRBV12-4
J: TRBJ2-3
DNA: TGTGCCAGCAACTCACTAGCGGGGGGGAAAGATACGCAGTATTTT
CDR3: CASNSLAGGKDTQYF

size: few
D: TRBD1
V: TRBV5-4
J: TRBJ2-7
DNA: TGTGCCAGCAGCGACACCGGGACAGCCTACGAGCAGTACTTC
CDR3: CASSDTGTAYEQYF

size: NA
D: NA
V: TRBV4-2
J: TRBJ2-1
DNA: TGTGCCAGCAGCCCCCTTCAGGCAGGGGGGATTAACAATGAGCAGTTCTTC
CDR3: CASSPLQAGGINNEQFF

size: few
D: NA
V: TRBV20-1
J: TRBJ2-7
DNA: TGCAGTGCTAGAATGTTTTTGGGGGGCCGGTACGAGCAGTACTTC
CDR3: CSARMFLGGRYEQYF

size: many
D: NA
V: TRBV29-1
J: TRBJ1-1
DNA: TGCAGCGTGCGCGGGGACACTGAAGCTTTCTTT
CDR3: CSVRGDTEAFF

size: NA
D: NA
V: TRBV6-5
J: TRBJ1-2
DNA: TGTGCCAGCAGTTCTCCCCGGGTTAGTTTGTATGGCTACACCTTC
CDR3: CASSSPRVSLYGYTF

size: few
D: TRBD2
V: TRBV12-3/TRBV12-4
J: TRBJ2-7
DNA: TGTGCCAGCAGGACTAGCGGGGTTAGTGAGCAGTACTTC
CDR3: CASRTSGVSEQYF

size: many
D: NA
V: TRBV7-2
J: TRBJ2-3
DNA: TGTGCCAGCAGCCCAGCGGGTCTGAGCACAGATACGCAGTATTTT
CDR3: CASSPAGLSTDTQYF

size: NA
D: NA
V: TRBV18
J: TRBJ2-1
DNA: TGTGCCAGCTCACCACGGCCGGGAGCCAACAATGAGCAGTTCTTC
CDR3: CASSPRPGANNEQFF

size: many
D: TRBD1
V: TRBV30
J: TRBJ2-7
DNA: TGTGCCTGGGAGACCCGGACAGGGTTGGCCTACGAGCAGTACTTC
CDR3: CAWETRTGLAYEQYF

size: once
D: NA
V: TRBV2
J: TRBJ1-6
DNA: TGTGCCAGCAGTGAGGACAGTTTTAATTCACCCCTCCACTTT
CDR3: CASSEDSFNSPLHF

size: few
D: NA
V: TRBV12-3/TRBV12-4
J: TRBJ1-1
DNA: TGTGCCAGCAGTTTAGAAATTGAAGCTTTCTTT
CDR3: CASSLEIEAFF

size: NA
D: NA
V: TRBV25-1
J: TRBJ2-1
DNA: TGTGCCAGCAGTGGAGGGGGGCAGAGCTCCTACAATGAGCAGTTCTTC
CDR3: CASSGGGQSSYNEQFF

size: many
D: NA
V: TRBV5-1
J: TRBJ2-5
DNA: TGCGCCAGCAGCTGGGGCGGGCAAAAGGAGACCCAGTACTTC
CDR3: CASSWGGQKETQYF

size: NA
D: NA
V: TRBV20-1
J: TRBJ2-7
DNA: TGCAGTGCTAGTTGGCGGGTTAACTCCTACGAGCTGTACTTC
CDR3: CSASWRVNSYELYF

size: NA
D: NA
V: TRBV7-8
J: TRBJ1-1
DNA: TGTGCCAGCAGCCGGGGGGTGCCGCCGAACACTGAAGCTTTCTTT
CDR3: CASSRGVPPNTEAFF

size: many
D: NA
V: TRBV7-3
J: TRBJ1-5
DNA: TGTGCCAGCAGCTCTAAATGGTATCAGCCCCAGCATTTT
CDR3: CASSSKWYQPQHF

size: many
D: NA
V: TRBV20-1
J: TRBJ1-4
DNA: TGCAGTGCTACCGAGGGTAGAGGGGGTGAAAAACTGTTTTTT
CDR3: CSATEGRGGEKLFF

size: many
D: NA
V: TRBV6-1
J: TRBJ1-1
DNA: TGTGCCAGCACCTCCCGAGGGGACACTGAAGCTTTCTTT
CDR3: CASTSRGDTEAFF

size: NA
D: TRBD2
V: TRBV20-1
J: TRBJ2-3
DNA: TGCAGTGCTACTAGCGGGGGGGCACGCGTTTCGCAGTATTTT
CDR3: CSATSGGARVSQYF

size: NA
D: NA
V: TRBV5-6
J: TRBJ2-7
DNA: TGTGCCAGCAGCATGAGACAGGTTCCCTACGAGCAGTACTTC
CDR3: CASSMRQVPYEQYF

size: many
D: NA
V: TRBV5-6
J: TRBJ2-4
DNA: TGTGCCAGCAGCTTGGAGTCAGGGTACCAAAACATTCAGTACTTC
CDR3: CASSLESGYQNIQYF

size: many
D: TRBD2
V: TRBV4-1
J: TRBJ2-1
DNA: TGCGCCAGCAGCCCTACTCGGTCTAGCGGGGGGGCAGGAGAGCAGTTCTTC
CDR3: CASSPTRSSGGAGEQFF

size: many
D: TRBD1
V: TRBV6-2/TRBV6-3
J: TRBJ2-7
DNA: TGTGCCAGCAGTTACGGGGACAGGGAGGCCGAGCAGTACTTC
CDR3: CASSYGDREAEQYF